The 32 T cell receptor beta chains below come from one sample, sequenced in a study of OX40 agonist ivuxolimab in advanced cancers. Libraries were prepared by immunoSEQ multiplex PCR; TCRdb keeps only in-frame clonotypes and omits some of them. The repertoire consists of some 44,000 clones, with less than 90% occurring once and the leading ten covering about 5%. Here the sequenced sample was CD4+ or CD8+ T cells sorted from blood, taken in a trial of the OX40 agonist ivuxolimab. These receptors all come from an adult with an advanced solid tumor such as melanoma, head and neck, liver or kidney cancer.

The chain joins TRBV30 to TRBJ1-2, with D perhaps TRBD1 (5 bases). Trimming removed 0 bases at V and 7 bases at J, with 18 bases between. CDR1 GTSNPN and CDR2 SVGIG come from the germline V gene (reference sequence). The CDR3 consists of 15 residues. For the CDR3, the DNA is TGTGCCTGGAGTGTCCGGGGCCACTTTCCCCCTGGCTACACCTTC. It codes for CAWSVRGHFPPGYTF.

J is TRBJ2-6 and V is TRBV28; D gene ambiguous. This CDR3 has 14 amino acids. Germline V gene lookup returns CDR1 MDHEN and CDR2 SYDVKM. The germline V and J ends were trimmed by 3 bases and 1 base, with 4 bases remaining between them. CDR3 sequence: CASSFHSGANVLTF. In DNA, the CDR3 is TGTGCCAGCAGTTTTCATTCTGGGGCCAACGTCCTGACTTTC.

This chain uses TRBV5-6 with TRBJ2-3, with 9 bases lining up with TRBD2. The CDR3 has 15 residues. V shed 4 bases and J 5 bases; nucleotides not matched to a gene: 8. Germline CDR1 and CDR2: SGHDT and YYEEEE. The CDR3 nucleotides are TGTGCCAGCAGCCCGACTAGCGGAACCGGAGATACGCAGTATTTT. As protein: CASSPTSGTGDTQYF.

The chain uses TRBV25-1 and TRBJ1-4, with D tentatively TRBD1 (5 bases). Germline-derived CDR1 and CDR2 are MGHDK and SYGVNS. The V and J ends lost 3 bases and 4 bases respectively, with 9 bases between them. This CDR3 spans 14 amino acids. The CDR3, as DNA: TGTGCCAGCAGTGACCCAGGGTATAATGAAAAACTGTTTTTT. Residues: CASSDPGYNEKLFF.

The chain carries TRBV6-1 and TRBJ2-7; D may be TRBD1 (7 bases). Trimming shortened V by 6 bases and J by 4 bases, and 19 bases separated the two germline ends. The CDR3 covers 15 residues. Looked up from germline, CDR1 is MNHNS and CDR2 is SASEGT. This CDR3 reads CASRRTGQGGYEQYF. In DNA, the CDR3 is TGTGCCAGCAGGCGGACAGGCCAAGGGGGGTACGAGCAGTACTTC.

The chain uses TRBV5-1 and TRBJ1-5, with D unclear. Germline V CDR1 and CDR2: SGHRS, YFSETQ. Trimming took 1 base from V and 2 from J, leaving 7 bases between them. The CDR3 spans 14 residues. In DNA form, the CDR3 reads TGCGCCAGCAGCTTGATGGGAGGCAATCAGCCCCAGCATTTT. This codes for CASSLMGGNQPQHF.

The chain links TRBV6-1 to TRBJ1-5; maybe TRBD1 (5 bases). Germline V gene data show CDR1 as MNHNS and CDR2 as SASEGT. Trimming cost V 7 bases and J 0 bases, with 10 bases left between them. The CDR3 loop spans 14 amino acids. DNA of the CDR3: TGTGCCAGCAAAGACGGGGCTAGCAATCAGCCCCAGCATTTT. Its protein product is CASKDGASNQPQHF.

V usage is TRBV29-1 and J usage is TRBJ1-4; D is possibly TRBD1 (5 bases). Germline-derived CDR1 and CDR2 are SQVTM and ANQGSEA. The V end was cut by 0 bases, the J end by 4 bases, with 9 bases between. The CDR3 covers 14 residues. The DNA of the CDR3 is TGCAGCGTTGAAGATGCGGGACTTAATGAAAAACTGTTTTTT. Amino acids: CSVEDAGLNEKLFF.

As DNA, the CDR3 is TGTGCCAGCAGCTTCAGGAACGGTGGCTACACCTTC. As protein: CASSFRNGGYTF. The chain couples TRBV7-8 to TRBJ1-2; D not resolved. V was pared by 3 bases and J by 7 bases, with 9 bases between. The CDR3 consists of 12 residues. CDR1 and CDR2 from the germline V gene are SGHVS and FQNEAQ.

The genes are TRBV6-6 and TRBJ2-2, with D perhaps matching TRBD2 (6 bases). CDR1 and CDR2 (germline): MNHNY, SVGAGI (reference sequence). This CDR3 has 15 amino acids. V lost 3 bases and J lost 1, with 9 bases in between. The chain's CDR3 is CASSYAGMNTGELFF. The CDR3 coding sequence is TGTGCCAGCAGTTATGCGGGGATGAACACCGGGGAGCTGTTTTTT.

The J gene is TRBJ1-2, the V gene TRBV5-1; a possible D gene is TRBD1 (5 bases). The CDR3 sequence is 16 residues long. V was clipped by 4 bases and J by 2 bases, with 18 bases between them. Germline CDR1 and CDR2: SGHRS and YFSETQ. This CDR3 reads CASSDRLNRKNYGYTF. The CDR3 bases are TGCGCCAGCAGCGATCGCCTCAACAGGAAGAACTATGGCTACACCTTC.

The chain combines TRBV7-2 with TRBJ1-5; D is undetermined. In germline, CDR1 is SGHTA, CDR2 FQGNSA. Trimming pared 0 bases from V and 4 bases from J, leaving 10 bases between. The CDR3 loop spans 15 amino acids. The CDR3 DNA reads as TGTGCCAGCAGCTTAGCCCGAGGGAGAAATCAGCCCCAGCATTTT. This translates into CASSLARGRNQPQHF.

The chain combines TRBV19 with TRBJ2-3, with 8 bases matching TRBD1. This CDR3 is built from 16 residues. Trimming at V came to 7 bases and at J to 2 bases, leaving 11 bases not matched to a gene. Germline CDR1 is LNHDA and CDR2 is SQIVND (reference sequence). The CDR3 is CASKSPRTGSTDTQYF. The CDR3 region has the DNA TGTGCCAGTAAGTCGCCTCGGACAGGGTCCACAGATACGCAGTATTTT.

This sequence joins TRBV7-3 and TRBJ2-6; D is ambiguous. The V end lost 5 bases, the J end lost 5 bases, and 22 bases lay between the germline ends. Germline V gives CDR1 SGHTA, CDR2 FQGTGA. The CDR3 totals 18 residues. The CDR3 DNA reads TGTGCCAGCAGCGTAGTAGCTTACCCACAAAGTCGGGCCAACGTCCTGACTTTC. Amino acid sequence: CASSVVAYPQSRANVLTF.

The chain combines TRBV30 with TRBJ1-1, with D unclear. This CDR3 is built from 13 residues. Trimming took 2 bases from V and 4 from J, leaving 11 bases between them. Germline CDR1 and CDR2: GTSNPN and SVGIG (reference sequence). The CDR3 here is CAWSKGWATEAFF. The CDR3, as DNA: TGTGCCTGGAGTAAGGGTTGGGCCACTGAAGCTTTCTTT. Full variable domain (rest looked up from reference TRBV30 and TRBJ1-1): SQTIHQWPATLVQPVGSPLSLECTVEGTSNPNLYWYRQAAGRGLQLLFYSVGIGQISSEVPQNLSASRPQDRQFILSSKKLLLSDSGFYLCAWSKGWATEAFFGQGTRLTVV.

The CDR3 DNA follows: TGTGCCAGCAGCCGGACTAGCGGGAGGACAGAGACCCAGTACTTC. Translating it yields CASSRTSGRTETQYF. This chain connects TRBV7-9 to TRBJ2-5; 14 positions match TRBD2. The germline V gene has CDR1 SEHNR and CDR2 FQNEAQ (reference sequence). The V and J ends lost 5 bases and 4 bases, in that order; junction bases with no gene match: 3. The CDR3 is made up of 15 amino acids. Supplemented by reference TRBV7-9 and TRBJ2-5, the full variable domain reads DTGVSQNPRHKITKRGQNVTFRCDPISEHNRLYWYRQTLGQGPEFLTYFQNEAQLEKSRLLSDRFSAERPKGSFSTLEIQRTEQGDSAMYLCASSRTSGRTETQYFGPGTRLLVL.

The chain is built from TRBV18 and TRBJ2-5; TRBD2 matches at 10 bases. The CDR3 totals 15 residues. The germline V gene encodes CDR1 KGHSH and CDR2 LQKENI. V was clipped by 2 bases and J by 3 bases; unmatched bases: 3. CDR3: CASSPTSGTKETQYF. Here the CDR3 DNA reads TGTGCCAGCTCACCAACTAGCGGGACTAAAGAGACCCAGTACTTC.

The chain recombines TRBV11-3 with TRBJ1-1; 8 bases line up with TRBD1. Germline trimming cut 1 base from V and 1 base from J; bases unmatched to any gene: 2. The CDR3 sequence is 15 residues long. Germline loops: CDR1 SGHNT, CDR2 YENEEA. DNA for the CDR3: TGTGCCAGCAGCTTAGGGCAGGGGGCGAACACTGAAGCTTTCTTT. This encodes CASSLGQGANTEAFF.

The CDR3 DNA follows: TGTGCCAGCTCACTTACAAGGGACTATGGCTACACCTTC. This gives the protein CASSLTRDYGYTF. The gene calls are TRBV18 and TRBJ1-2; D gene uncertain. The V end lost 4 bases, the J end lost 3 bases, and 9 bases lay between the germline ends. Germline V CDR1 and CDR2: KGHSH, LQKENI. The CDR3 spans 13 residues.

The gene calls are TRBV15 and TRBJ2-7; 8 bases line up with TRBD1. The CDR3 length is 14 residues. Trimming cost V 1 base and J 6 bases; bases outside gene matches: 5. From germline, CDR1 is LNHNV and CDR2 YYDKDF (reference sequence). The CDR3 coding sequence is TGTGCCACCAGCAGAGGAGACAGGGGCGCCGAGCAGTACTTC. This codes for CATSRGDRGAEQYF.

The count of this clone is one. The chain employs TRBV25-1 and TRBJ2-1; no clear D. V lost 4 bases and J 1 base, leaving 11 bases between the germline ends. Looked up from germline, CDR1 is MGHDK and CDR2 is SYGVNS. There are 15 residues in the CDR3. The CDR3 DNA is TGTGCCAGCAGTGTCCCCAGACTGTCCTACAATGAGCAGTTCTTC. Translated, it gives CASSVPRLSYNEQFF.

The chain is built from TRBV4-3 and TRBJ2-3, with a weak D call TRBD2 (6 bases). The CDR3 totals 15 residues. V was cut by 0 bases and J by 9 bases, with 16 bases left in between. Germline V lookup: CDR1 LGHNA, CDR2 YSLEER. The CDR3 is CASSQDGRGEETQYF. The DNA of the CDR3 is TGCGCCAGCAGCCAAGACGGGCGGGGCGAGGAGACGCAGTATTTT.

The rearrangement joins TRBV5-5 to TRBJ1-2; 8 bases fit TRBD1. CDR1 is SGHKS, CDR2 YYEKEE, per germline (reference sequence). This CDR3 has 14 residues. The V segment lost 2 bases and the J segment 8 bases; nucleotides outside the gene matches: 8. This CDR3 reads CASSLPTGDGGYTF. CDR3 DNA: TGTGCCAGCAGCTTACCGACAGGGGACGGCGGCTACACCTTC.

The V call is TRBV11-2, the J call TRBJ1-1; TRBD1 aligns across 8 bases. Germline values: CDR1 SGHAT, CDR2 FQNNGV. The CDR3 spans 18 residues. V lost 5 bases and J lost 0; bases outside the gene matches: 14. This CDR3 reads CASSPRGTGRSMNTEAFF. Here the CDR3 DNA reads TGTGCCAGCAGCCCCAGGGGGACAGGCCGATCCATGAACACTGAAGCTTTCTTT.

V gene TRBV11-2 combines with J gene TRBJ2-7, with D perhaps TRBD1 or TRBD2 (5 bases each). Trimming left V 4 bases short and J 6 bases short, with 10 bases between. Per germline, CDR1 SGHAT and CDR2 FQNNGV. CDR3 size: 12 residues. The CDR3 loop reads CASSSSGSEQYF. The DNA for the CDR3 is TGTGCCAGCAGCTCCTCAGGGAGCGAGCAGTACTTC. The entire variable domain, with the rest obtained from reference TRBV11-2 and TRBJ2-7, is as follows: EAGVAQSPRYKIIEKRQSVAFWCNPISGHATLYWYQQILGQGPKLLIQFQNNGVVDDSQLPKDRFSAERLKGVDSTLKIQPAKLEDSAVYLCASSSSGSEQYFGPGTRLTVT.

V gene TRBV12-1 combines with J gene TRBJ2-2. TRBV12-1 is designated a pseudogene. The CDR3 extends over 15 amino acids. CDR3 sequence (DNA): TGTGCCAGCAGCTTTGCGCTGGGGAAGGCCGGGGAGCTGTTTTTT. It codes for CASSFALGKAGELFF.

This clone was observed a few times. V and J are TRBV5-1 and TRBJ2-7; TRBD1 aligns across 7 bases. J lost 5 bases, V lost 0 bases, and 8 bases had no gene match. The CDR3 totals 15 residues. The V gene's germline CDR1 is SGHRS and CDR2 YFSETQ. The CDR3 coding sequence is TGCGCCAGCAGCTTGGTCGGACAGGAGTTGGACGAGCAGTACTTC. Translating gives CASSLVGQELDEQYF. The variable domain in full, with the rest retrieved from reference TRBV5-1 and TRBJ2-7, is KAGVTQTPRYLIKTRGQQVTLSCSPISGHRSVSWYQQTPGQGLQFLFEYFSETQRNKGNFPGRFSGRQFSNSRSEMNVSTLELGDSALYLCASSLVGQELDEQYFGPGTRLTVT.

The chain couples TRBV4-2 to TRBJ1-1; no clear D gene. Germline CDR1 and CDR2: LGHNA and YNFKEQ. Trimming cost V 6 bases and J 1 base, with 21 bases left between them. The length of the CDR3 is 17 residues. This CDR3 reads CASSPHGRRRGNTEAFF. CDR3 DNA: TGTGCCAGCAGTCCTCACGGGAGACGGCGGGGGAACACTGAAGCTTTCTTT.

The J gene is TRBJ2-5, the V gene TRBV5-1; D not certain. The V end lost 4 bases, the J end lost 5 bases, and 18 bases lay between the germline ends. The CDR3 sequence is 15 residues long. Germline assignment: CDR1 SGHRS and CDR2 YFSETQ. CDR3 nucleotide sequence: TGCGCCAGCAGCCCCGCCGACGGCCTCGGGGAGACCCAGTACTTC. Protein product: CASSPADGLGETQYF.

This chain joins TRBV28 and TRBJ1-1; D uncertain. V lost 2 bases to trimming and J lost 11 bases, with 15 bases between them. Germline V gene lookup returns CDR1 MDHEN and CDR2 SYDVKM. This CDR3 has 13 residues. DNA for the CDR3: TGTGCCAGCAGTTTAATTTACCCTTCCACGGCTTTCTTT. Translation gives CASSLIYPSTAFF.

The chain has TRBV9 and TRBJ2-3; tentative D call: TRBD2 (6 bases). The CDR3 is made up of 17 amino acids. Per germline, CDR1 SGDLS and CDR2 YYNGEE. V was clipped by 4 bases and J by 0 bases, with 18 bases between them. The CDR3 bases are TGTGCCAGCAGCCCCCGGGGAGGAAGCGGAAGCACAGATACGCAGTATTTT. Translated, it gives CASSPRGGSGSTDTQYF.

This chain uses TRBV5-1 with TRBJ2-7, with TRBD2 matching over 7 bases. The CDR3 length is 16 residues. The germline V gene encodes CDR1 SGHRS and CDR2 YFSETQ. V trimming: 0 bases; J trimming: 0 bases; junction bases outside the gene matches: 6. The CDR3 loop reads CASSLAGGILSYEQYF. The CDR3 DNA follows: TGCGCCAGCAGCTTGGCCGGGGGGATACTCTCCTACGAGCAGTACTTC.